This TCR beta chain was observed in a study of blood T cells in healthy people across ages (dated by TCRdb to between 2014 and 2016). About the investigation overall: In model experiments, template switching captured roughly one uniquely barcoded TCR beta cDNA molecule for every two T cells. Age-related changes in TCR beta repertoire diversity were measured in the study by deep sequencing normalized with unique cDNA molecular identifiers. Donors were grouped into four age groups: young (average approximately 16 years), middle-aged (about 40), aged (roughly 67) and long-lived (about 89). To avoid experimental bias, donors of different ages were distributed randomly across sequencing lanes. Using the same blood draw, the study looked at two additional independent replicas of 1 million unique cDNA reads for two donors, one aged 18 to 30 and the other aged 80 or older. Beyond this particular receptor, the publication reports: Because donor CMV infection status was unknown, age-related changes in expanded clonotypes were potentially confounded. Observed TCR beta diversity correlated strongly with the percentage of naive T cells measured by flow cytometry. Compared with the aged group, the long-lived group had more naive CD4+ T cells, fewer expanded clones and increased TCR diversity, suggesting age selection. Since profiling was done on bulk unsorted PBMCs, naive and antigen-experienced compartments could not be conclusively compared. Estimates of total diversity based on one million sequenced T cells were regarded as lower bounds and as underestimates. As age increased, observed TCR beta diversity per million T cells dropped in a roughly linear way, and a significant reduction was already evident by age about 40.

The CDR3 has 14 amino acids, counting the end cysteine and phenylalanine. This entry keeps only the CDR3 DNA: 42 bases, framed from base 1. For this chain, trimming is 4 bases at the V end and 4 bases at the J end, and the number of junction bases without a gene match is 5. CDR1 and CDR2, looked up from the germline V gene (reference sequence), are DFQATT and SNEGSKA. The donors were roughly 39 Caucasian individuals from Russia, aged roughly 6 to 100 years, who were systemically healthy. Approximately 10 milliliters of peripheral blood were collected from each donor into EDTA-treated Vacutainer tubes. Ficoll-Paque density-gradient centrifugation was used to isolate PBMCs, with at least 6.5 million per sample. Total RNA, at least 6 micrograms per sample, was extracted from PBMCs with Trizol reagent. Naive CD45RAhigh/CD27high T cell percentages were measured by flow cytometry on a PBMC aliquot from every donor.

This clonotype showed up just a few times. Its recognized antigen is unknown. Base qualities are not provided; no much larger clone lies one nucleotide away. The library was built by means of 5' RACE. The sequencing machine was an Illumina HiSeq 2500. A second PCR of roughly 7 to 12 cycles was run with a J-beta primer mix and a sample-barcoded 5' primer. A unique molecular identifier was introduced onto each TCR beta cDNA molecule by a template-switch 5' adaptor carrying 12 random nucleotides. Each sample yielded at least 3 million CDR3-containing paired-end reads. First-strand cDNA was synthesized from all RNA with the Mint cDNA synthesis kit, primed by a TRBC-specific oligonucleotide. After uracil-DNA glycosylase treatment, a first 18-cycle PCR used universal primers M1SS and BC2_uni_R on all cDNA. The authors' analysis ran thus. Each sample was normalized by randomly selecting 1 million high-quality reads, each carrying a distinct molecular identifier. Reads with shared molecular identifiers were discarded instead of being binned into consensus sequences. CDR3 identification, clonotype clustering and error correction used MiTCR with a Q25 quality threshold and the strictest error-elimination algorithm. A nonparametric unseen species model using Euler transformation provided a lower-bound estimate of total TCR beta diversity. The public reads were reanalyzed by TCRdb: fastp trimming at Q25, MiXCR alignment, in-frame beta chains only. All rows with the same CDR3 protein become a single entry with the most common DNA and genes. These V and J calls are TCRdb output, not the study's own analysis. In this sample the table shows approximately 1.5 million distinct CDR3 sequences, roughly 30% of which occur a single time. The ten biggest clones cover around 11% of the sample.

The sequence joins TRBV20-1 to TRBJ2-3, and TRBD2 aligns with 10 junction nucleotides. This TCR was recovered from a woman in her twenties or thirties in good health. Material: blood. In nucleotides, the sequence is TGCAGTGCTAAGCGGGGGGGCCTTTCAGATACGCAGTATTTT. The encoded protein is CSAKRGGLSDTQYF.